A selection of T cell receptor beta chains follows, all from one sample in a study of T-cell reconstitution after alpha-beta-depleted transplantation in children. In TCRdb, the PCR reads were re-called with MiXCR into one record per CDR3 protein. The sample records about 210,000 distinct CDR3 sequences, approximately 15% being singletons. The specimen comprised PBMCs, mostly from graft donor cells, sampled 360 days after TCRalphabeta/CD19-depleted stem cell transplant. The receptor source for this set is a male patient aged 2 to 9 who had a stem cell transplant for acute lymphoblastic leukemia, so the T cells may come from the graft donor. Both conserved end residues are part of each CDR3. D genes are given only for firm matches. Clone size appears in some rows only: once, few, many, or a class for an expanded clone.

TRBD2	TRBV29-1	NA	TRBJ2-3	CSVEGPGTSGGALDTQYF	TGCAGCGTTGAAGGCCCCGGGACTAGCGGGGGGGCCCTGGATACGCAGTATTTT
NA	TRBV6-1	NA	TRBJ2-3	CASSFQGYTDTQYF	TGTGCCAGCAGCTTTCAGGGGTACACAGATACGCAGTATTTT
TRBD1	TRBV29-1	NA	TRBJ2-5	CSVESQGFFETQYF	TGCAGCGTTGAGTCACAGGGGTTTTTCGAGACCCAGTACTTC
NA	TRBV28	few	TRBJ2-2	CASSFPGSKRTGELFF	TGTGCCAGCAGTTTTCCCGGGAGTAAGAGGACCGGGGAGCTGTTTTTT
TRBD2	TRBV6-2/TRBV6-3	NA	TRBJ2-1	CASSYVDRVGLAAISSYNEQFF	TGTGCCAGCAGTTACGTCGACAGGGTAGGACTAGCGGCCATTAGCTCCTACAATGAGCAGTTCTTC
NA	TRBV5-1	NA	TRBJ1-5	CASSPTPDQPQHF	TGCGCCAGCAGCCCGACCCCCGATCAGCCCCAGCATTTT
NA	TRBV6-5	NA	TRBJ2-2	CASSYSGSNTGELFF	TGTGCCAGCAGTTATTCTGGGTCAAACACCGGGGAGCTGTTTTTT
NA	TRBV20-1	NA	TRBJ1-5	CSGAEFGYSNQPQHF	TGCAGTGGGGCGGAGTTCGGCTATAGCAATCAGCCCCAGCATTTT
NA	TRBV28	few	TRBJ1-5	CASSPPGAQPQHF	TGTGCCAGCAGCCCCCCGGGGGCTCAGCCCCAGCATTTT
NA	TRBV29-1	NA	TRBJ2-5	CSVEGSRWRGHAGETQYF	TGCAGCGTTGAAGGATCCCGGTGGAGGGGTCACGCTGGGGAGACCCAGTACTTC
NA	TRBV18	few	TRBJ1-2	CASSPDRFNYGYTF	TGTGCCAGCTCACCCGACAGATTCAACTATGGCTACACCTTC
NA	TRBV7-3	NA	TRBJ2-3	CASSAASTDTQYF	TGTGCCAGCAGCGCGGCCAGCACAGATACGCAGTATTTT
NA	TRBV7-6	NA	TRBJ2-7	CASSLAGVSDYEQYF	TGTGCCAGCAGCTTAGCAGGGGTAAGCGACTACGAGCAGTACTTC
NA	TRBV6-6	few	TRBJ2-2	CATVQVITGELFF	TGTGCCACTGTACAGGTGATCACCGGGGAGCTGTTTTTT
NA	TRBV12-3/TRBV12-4	few	TRBJ2-7	CASRPQGGSGYEQYF	TGTGCCAGCAGACCTCAGGGAGGCTCCGGCTACGAGCAGTACTTC
NA	TRBV5-1	many	TRBJ1-1	CASRTEGENTEAFF	TGCGCCAGCAGGACCGAAGGGGAGAACACTGAAGCTTTCTTT
NA	TRBV7-2	few	TRBJ2-7	CASSPLGEQYF	TGTGCCAGCAGCCCCCTGGGCGAGCAGTACTTC
NA	TRBV20-1	few	TRBJ2-2	CSADGAGKNTGELFF	TGCAGTGCTGACGGGGCGGGAAAGAACACCGGGGAGCTGTTTTTT
TRBD1	TRBV5-1	NA	TRBJ2-7	CASSLGVTGDEQYF	TGCGCCAGCAGCTTGGGCGTTACAGGGGACGAGCAGTACTTC
TRBD1	TRBV6-1	few	TRBJ1-4	CASSRQGLKKLFF	TGTGCCAGCAGTCGACAGGGACTGAAAAAACTGTTTTTT
TRBD1	TRBV4-3	NA	TRBJ2-2	CASSATRQGGTGELFF	TGCGCCAGCAGCGCTACCCGACAGGGGGGCACCGGGGAGCTGTTTTTT
NA	TRBV5-1	few	TRBJ2-3	CASSSQGSDTQYF	TGCGCCAGCAGCAGCCAGGGTTCAGATACGCAGTATTTT
TRBD2	TRBV20-1	few	TRBJ2-1	CSPTSGGYNEQFF	TGCAGTCCGACTAGCGGGGGGTACAATGAGCAGTTCTTC
TRBD2	TRBV5-5	NA	TRBJ2-1	CASSGAGGAEQFF	TGTGCCAGCAGCGGAGCGGGGGGGGCTGAGCAGTTCTTC
NA	TRBV2	few	TRBJ1-5	CASSESPVGPQHF	TGTGCCAGCAGTGAAAGCCCCGTAGGGCCCCAGCATTTT
NA	TRBV5-6	few	TRBJ2-7	CASSPGRSGEQYF	TGTGCCAGCAGCCCGGGCCGGTCGGGCGAGCAGTACTTC
NA	TRBV28	NA	TRBJ2-2	CASTRPPGYTGELFF	TGTGCCAGCACTAGACCCCCGGGATACACCGGGGAGCTGTTTTTT
NA	TRBV12-3/TRBV12-4	NA	TRBJ1-4	CASSLRGHPAGNEKLFF	TGTGCCAGCAGTTTACGGGGGCACCCTGCGGGTAATGAAAAACTGTTTTTT
NA	TRBV29-1	many	TRBJ2-7	CSVVRGSYEQYF	TGCAGCGTTGTTAGGGGTTCCTACGAGCAGTACTTC
TRBD2	TRBV7-3	NA	TRBJ2-5	CASSLTYGLAGDPRGPETQYF	TGTGCCAGCAGCCTAACGTACGGACTAGCGGGGGACCCGCGGGGCCCAGAGACCCAGTACTTC
NA	TRBV9	NA	TRBJ2-7	CASSGSSYEQYF	TGTGCCAGCAGCGGGAGTAGCTACGAGCAGTACTTC
NA	TRBV20-1	NA	TRBJ2-2	CSSRGHTGELFF	TGCAGCTCCCGAGGGCACACCGGGGAGCTGTTTTTT
TRBD2	TRBV7-6	few	TRBJ2-7	CASSQQAGANEQYF	TGTGCCAGCAGCCAACAAGCGGGAGCTAACGAGCAGTACTTC
NA	TRBV7-2	few	TRBJ2-3	CASSLVRRDTQYF	TGTGCCAGCAGCTTAGTTCGGCGCGATACGCAGTATTTT
NA	TRBV20-1	many	TRBJ1-2	CSAREVYGYTF	TGCAGTGCGAGGGAGGTCTATGGCTACACCTTC
NA	TRBV2	few	TRBJ2-1	CASYMEVSYNEQFF	TGTGCCAGTTACATGGAGGTATCCTACAATGAGCAGTTCTTC
TRBD1	TRBV6-5	few	TRBJ1-5	CASSSGQGTNQPQHF	TGTGCCAGCAGTTCGGGACAGGGGACTAATCAGCCCCAGCATTTT
NA	TRBV6-2/TRBV6-3	NA	TRBJ2-7	CASSYTHSYEQYF	TGTGCCAGCAGTTACACCCACTCCTACGAGCAGTACTTC
NA	TRBV14	NA	TRBJ2-5	CASSQGLEETQYF	TGTGCCAGCAGCCAAGGACTAGAAGAGACCCAGTACTTC
NA	TRBV21-1	NA	TRBJ1-1	CASSKREGEDTEAFF	TGTGCCAGCAGCAAAAGAGAAGGGGAGGACACTGAAGCTTTCTTT
NA	TRBV6-1	many	TRBJ2-5	CASTLARQETQYF	TGTGCCAGCACGCTAGCGCGCCAAGAGACCCAGTACTTC
NA	TRBV15	NA	TRBJ2-7	CATSRVGDEQYF	TGTGCCACCAGCAGAGTCGGGGACGAGCAGTACTTC
TRBD2	TRBV12-3/TRBV12-4	few	TRBJ2-1	CASSLTSGSYEQFF	TGTGCCAGCAGTTTAACTAGCGGGAGCTATGAGCAGTTCTTC
TRBD2	TRBV12-5	few	TRBJ2-1	CASWEGIPGNEQFF	TGTGCTAGTTGGGAGGGGATACCTGGCAATGAGCAGTTCTTC
TRBD2	TRBV27	once	TRBJ2-1	CASSTVAGADEQFF	TGTGCCAGCAGTACAGTAGCGGGGGCGGATGAGCAGTTCTTC
NA	TRBV12-3/TRBV12-4	few	TRBJ2-7	CASSLTGAWVESYEQYF	TGTGCCAGCAGTTTAACTGGGGCATGGGTTGAGTCCTACGAGCAGTACTTC
NA	TRBV28	NA	TRBJ1-1	CASSGGPPEAFF	TGTGCCAGCAGTGGGGGGCCCCCTGAAGCTTTCTTT
NA	TRBV3-1	few	TRBJ2-2	CASSQVFRGGMGTGELFF	TGTGCCAGCAGCCAAGTTTTCAGGGGGGGGATGGGCACCGGGGAGCTGTTTTTT
TRBD2	TRBV9	few	TRBJ2-2	CASSAGGHTGELFF	TGTGCCAGCAGCGCGGGGGGGCACACCGGGGAGCTGTTTTTT
TRBD1	TRBV12-3/TRBV12-4	many	TRBJ2-2	CASSFRQGPNTGELFF	TGTGCCAGCAGTTTCCGACAGGGACCGAACACCGGGGAGCTGTTTTTT
NA	TRBV7-9	many	TRBJ2-1	CASSLGQNEQFF	TGTGCCAGCAGCTTAGGGCAGAATGAGCAGTTCTTC
NA	TRBV5-1	many	TRBJ2-2	CASSPGQLNTGELFF	TGCGCCAGCAGCCCCGGACAGTTGAACACCGGGGAGCTGTTTTTT
TRBD1	TRBV29-1	many	TRBJ2-7	CSVTRDRGPYEQYF	TGCAGCGTTACTAGGGACAGGGGGCCCTACGAGCAGTACTTC
NA	TRBV11-1	NA	TRBJ2-5	CASSLALSSADRRIQETQYF	TGTGCCAGCAGCTTAGCGCTTTCCTCCGCGGACAGACGAATTCAAGAGACCCAGTACTTC
TRBD2	TRBV3-1	NA	TRBJ2-1	CASSPTASGGAREQFF	TGTGCCAGCAGCCCGACAGCTAGCGGGGGGGCCCGTGAGCAGTTCTTC